This TCR beta chain was identified in a study of shared clonotypes between healthy human individuals. General study findings and limits: About 5% was the fraction of naive CD4 clonotypes found shared across several donors.

Trimming took off 1 base at V and 4 bases at J, with 23 bases between the two ends. Per the germline V gene, CDR1 is SGHNT and CDR2 is YENEEA. The length of the CDR3 is 18 residues. Investigators divided CD4+ cells into CD45RA+ naive and CD45RA-negative memory subsets. Turning to this clone: The antigen remains unidentified.

The assay was immunoSEQ multiplex PCR, and TCRdb's table has in-frame clones only and misses some. Among around 2,000,000 clones listed, 90% to 95% were seen once. The material sequenced was naive CD4+ T cells sorted from blood. Subset given: CD45RA+ positively selected. The TCR sequence derives from a young man in good health. This rearrangement joins TRBV11-3 to TRBJ2-7; TRBD2 is a possible D gene (6 bases). The CDR3: CASSLVASRMNGGYEQYF. The CDR3 DNA is TGTGCCAGCAGCTTAGTTGCTAGTAGGATGAACGGGGGATACGAGCAGTACTTC.